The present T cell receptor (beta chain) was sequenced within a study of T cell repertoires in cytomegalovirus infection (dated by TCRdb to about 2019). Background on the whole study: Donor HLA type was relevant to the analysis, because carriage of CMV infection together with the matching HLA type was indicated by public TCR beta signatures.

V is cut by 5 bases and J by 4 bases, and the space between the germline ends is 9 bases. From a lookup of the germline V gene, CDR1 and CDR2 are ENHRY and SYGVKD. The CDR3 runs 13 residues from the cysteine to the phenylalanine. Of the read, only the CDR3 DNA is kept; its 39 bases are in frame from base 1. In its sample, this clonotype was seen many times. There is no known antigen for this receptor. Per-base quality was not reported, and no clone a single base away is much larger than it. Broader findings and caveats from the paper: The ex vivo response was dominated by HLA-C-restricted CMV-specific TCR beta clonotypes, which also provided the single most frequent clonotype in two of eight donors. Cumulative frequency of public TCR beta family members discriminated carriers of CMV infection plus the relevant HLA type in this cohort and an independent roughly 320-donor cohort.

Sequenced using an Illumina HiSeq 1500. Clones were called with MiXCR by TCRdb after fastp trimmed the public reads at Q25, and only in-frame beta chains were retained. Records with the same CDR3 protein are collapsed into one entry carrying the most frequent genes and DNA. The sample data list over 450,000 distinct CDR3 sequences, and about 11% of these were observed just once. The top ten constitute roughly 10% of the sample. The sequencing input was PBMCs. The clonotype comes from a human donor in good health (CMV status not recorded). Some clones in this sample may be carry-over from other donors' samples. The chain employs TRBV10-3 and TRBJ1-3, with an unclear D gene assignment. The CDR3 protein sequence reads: CAISSGGGNTIYF. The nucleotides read TGTGCCATCAGTTCGGGCGGAGGAAACACCATATATTTT.